Below, one T cell receptor (beta chain) is given with its context. The antigen remains unidentified. The sample originates from a study of shared clonotypes between healthy human individuals. Overall study findings and caveats: It was the non-shared clonotypes that had lower generation probabilities than clonotypes shared by all four donors.

Clones were sequenced by immunoSEQ multiplex PCR, and TCRdb holds only the in-frame ones, with some missing. This table has 2 million to 2.5 million clones, about 92% appearing once. Naive CD8 populations comprised CD45RO-negative cells positively selected for CCR7, excluding terminally differentiated effector memory CD45RA+ cells. Each donor was a Caucasian adult residing in Nashville, Tennessee. Trimming stripped 4 bases from V and 2 bases from J, with 12 bases between. The CDR3 has 15 amino acids. Germline CDR1 and CDR2: SGHRS and YFSETQ. Sequencing was performed on naive CD8+ T cells from PBMCs. J is TRBJ2-2 and V is TRBV5-1; possible D gene TRBD2, 6 bases. This TCR came from a man aged 18 to 35 in good health. Some clones in this sample may be carry-over from other donors' samples. The CDR3 loop reads CASSVRDSNTGELFF. DNA for the CDR3: TGCGCCAGCAGCGTCCGGGACTCAAACACCGGGGAGCTGTTTTTT.